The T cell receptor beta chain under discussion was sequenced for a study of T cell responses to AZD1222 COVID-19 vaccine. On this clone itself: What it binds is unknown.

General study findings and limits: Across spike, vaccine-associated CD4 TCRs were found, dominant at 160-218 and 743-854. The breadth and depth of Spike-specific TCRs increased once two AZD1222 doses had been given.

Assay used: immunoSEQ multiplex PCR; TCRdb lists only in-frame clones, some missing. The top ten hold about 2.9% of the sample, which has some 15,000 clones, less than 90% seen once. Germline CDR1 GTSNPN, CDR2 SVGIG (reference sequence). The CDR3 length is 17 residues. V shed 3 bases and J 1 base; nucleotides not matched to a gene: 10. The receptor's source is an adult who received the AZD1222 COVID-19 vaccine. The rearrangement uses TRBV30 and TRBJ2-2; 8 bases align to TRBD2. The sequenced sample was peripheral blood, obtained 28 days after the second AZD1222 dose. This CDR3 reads CAWSSARLALNTGELFF. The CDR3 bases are TGTGCCTGGAGCTCGGCACGACTAGCGCTGAACACCGGGGAGCTGTTTTTT.